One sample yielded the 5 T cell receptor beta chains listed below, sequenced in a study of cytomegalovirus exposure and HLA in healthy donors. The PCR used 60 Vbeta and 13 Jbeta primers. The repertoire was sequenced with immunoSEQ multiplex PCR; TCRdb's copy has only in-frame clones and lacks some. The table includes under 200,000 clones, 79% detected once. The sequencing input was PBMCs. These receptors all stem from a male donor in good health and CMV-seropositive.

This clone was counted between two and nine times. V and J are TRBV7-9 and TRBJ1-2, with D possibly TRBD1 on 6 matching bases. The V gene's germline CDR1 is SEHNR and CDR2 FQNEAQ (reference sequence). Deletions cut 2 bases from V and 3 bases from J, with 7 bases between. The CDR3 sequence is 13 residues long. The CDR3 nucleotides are TGTGCCAGCAGCTTACAGGGGTACTATGGCTACACCTTC. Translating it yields CASSLQGYYGYTF.

CDR3 DNA: TGTGCCGGACAGACAGGGACGGGCAATCAGCCCCAGCATTTT. Its translation: CAGQTGTGNQPQHF. The chain couples TRBV2 to TRBJ1-5, with 7 bases fitting TRBD1. Germline V lookup: CDR1 SNHLY, CDR2 FYNNEI. CDR3 size: 14 residues. The V gene end was trimmed by 11 bases and the J gene end by 2 bases; junction bases not matched to a gene: 9.

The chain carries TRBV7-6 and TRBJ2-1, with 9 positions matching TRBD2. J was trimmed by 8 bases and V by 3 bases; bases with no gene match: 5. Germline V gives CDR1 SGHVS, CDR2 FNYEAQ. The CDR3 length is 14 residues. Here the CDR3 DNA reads TGTGCCAGCAGCTTCATAGCGGGAGTAGATGAGCAGTTCTTC. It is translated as CASSFIAGVDEQFF.

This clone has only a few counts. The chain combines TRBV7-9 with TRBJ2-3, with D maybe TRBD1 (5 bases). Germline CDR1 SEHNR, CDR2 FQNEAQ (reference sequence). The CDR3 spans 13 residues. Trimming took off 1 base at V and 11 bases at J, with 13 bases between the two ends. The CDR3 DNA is TGTGCCAGCAGCTTAGAAGGGCCCCAGGGGCAGTATTTT. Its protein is CASSLEGPQGQYF.

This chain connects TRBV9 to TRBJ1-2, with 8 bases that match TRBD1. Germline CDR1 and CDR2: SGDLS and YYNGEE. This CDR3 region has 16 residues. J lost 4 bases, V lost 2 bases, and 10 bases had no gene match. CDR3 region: CASSVSDRELPYGYTF. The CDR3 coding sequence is TGTGCCAGCAGCGTGTCGGACAGGGAGCTACCCTATGGCTACACCTTC.